Following are 31 T cell receptor beta chains from one sample sequenced in a study of T cells in Graves' hyperthyroidism and ophthalmopathy (dated 2019 in TCRdb). The receptor library was made with multiplex PCR. Sequenced on an Illumina HiSeq 2000. Amplification of TCR beta CDR3 regions was carried out from RNA transcripts. A first-round RT-PCR of the TCR CDR3 used the HTBI primer set with the Qiagen OneStep RT-PCR kit. TCRdb redid the processing of the public reads, applying fastp at Q25 and MiXCR, and retained in-frame beta chains. Entries that share a CDR3 protein sequence are merged under the most common genes and DNA. Across this sample there are about 380,000 distinct CDR3 sequences, with roughly 14% seen only once. 20% of the sample is in the top ten clones. The material sequenced was blood. These receptors originate from a man younger than 45 with Graves' hyperthyroidism that later progressed to Graves' ophthalmopathy.

Ten or more counts support this clonotype. The rearrangement joins TRBV20-1 to TRBJ1-4; no clear D. The CDR3 extends over 15 amino acids. CDR1 DFQATT and CDR2 SNEGSKA come from the germline V gene (reference sequence). Trimming stripped 0 bases from V and 6 bases from J, with 14 bases between. As DNA, the CDR3 is TGCAGTGCTAGAGATGCGGGAGCCGGCGATGAAAAACTGTTTTTT. This codes for CSARDAGAGDEKLFF.

CDR3 bases: TGCAGCGTTGGGGGCGGGCTCTTGGAGCAGTACTTC. Residues: CSVGGGLLEQYF. The chain joins TRBV29-1 to TRBJ2-7; D is possibly TRBD1 or TRBD2 (5 bases each). Germline-derived CDR1 and CDR2 are SQVTM and ANQGSEA. Trimming pared 4 bases from V and 7 bases from J, leaving 14 bases between. The CDR3 has 12 residues.

Here the CDR3 DNA reads TGCGCCAGCAGCCCCCGCGCGGAGGGAGGGCACACCGGGGAGCTGTTTTTT. Amino acids: CASSPRAEGGHTGELFF. The chain uses TRBV5-1 and TRBJ2-2, with 7 bases lining up with TRBD2. Looked up from germline, CDR1 is SGHRS and CDR2 is YFSETQ. V trimming: 4 bases; J trimming: 3 bases; junction bases outside the gene matches: 12. This CDR3 spans 17 amino acids.

This clonotype was counted many times. The rearrangement uses TRBV28 and TRBJ2-7; D remains unclear. The V and J ends lost 2 bases and 8 bases respectively, with 10 bases between them. CDR3 length: 12 amino acids. Germline CDR1 reads MDHEN; CDR2 reads SYDVKM. The CDR3 bases are TGTGCCAGCAGTTTAGCCGGGCCCCAGCAGTACTTC. Translated, it gives CASSLAGPQQYF.

This clonotype was recorded many times. V is TRBV30 and J is TRBJ1-1; D gene unclear. V was shortened by 4 bases and J by 4 bases, with 19 bases between the two germline ends. There are 15 residues in the CDR3. The germline V gene has CDR1 GTSNPN and CDR2 SVGIG (reference sequence). The chain's CDR3 is CAWIRDRTAGTEAFF. The CDR3 DNA is TGTGCCTGGATAAGAGACCGAACGGCAGGCACTGAAGCTTTCTTT.

V is TRBV7-3 and J is TRBJ1-1, with D hard to call. CDR1 and CDR2 from the germline V gene are SGHTA and FQGTGA. V was clipped by 11 bases and J by 1 base, with 8 bases between them. This CDR3 region has 11 residues. CDR3 in DNA: TGTGCCCACTGTCCGAACACTGAAGCTTTCTTT. Its translation: CAHCPNTEAFF.

There are many counts of this clonotype. DNA of the CDR3: TGTGCCAGCAGTCCCCACCGGGGACTAGCGAACACTGAAGCTTTCTTT. Its protein is CASSPHRGLANTEAFF. J is TRBJ1-1 and V is TRBV12-3 or TRBV12-4, with D tentatively TRBD1 (5 bases). The CDR3 sequence is 16 residues long. Trimming shortened V by 5 bases and J by 1 base, and 17 bases separated the two germline ends.

The CDR3 sequence is CASSPTENTGELFF. The CDR3 DNA follows: TGTGCCAGCAGCCCAACAGAAAACACCGGGGAGCTGTTTTTT. The chain joins TRBV11-3 to TRBJ2-2; D uncertain. Per germline, CDR1 SGHNT and CDR2 YENEEA. This CDR3 has 14 residues. V lost 5 bases, J lost 2 bases, and 9 bases lay in between.

Remarks on this clonotype: A read error is possible here, since a much larger clone lies one base away. The chain joins TRBV7-2 to TRBJ2-3; 9 bases align to TRBD2. The V gene's germline CDR1 is SGHTA and CDR2 FQGNSA. The CDR3 contains 17 residues. This CDR3 is CVSSLNVAGARTDTQYF. CDR3 in DNA: TGTGTCAGCAGCTTAAACGTAGCGGGGGCCCGCACAGATACGCAGTATTTT. Combining the CDR3 with reference TRBV7-2 and TRBJ2-3 gives the whole variable domain GAGVSQSPSNKVTEKGKDVELRCDPISGHTALYWYRQSLGQGLEFLIYFQGNSAPDKSGLPSDRFSAERTGGSVSTLTIQRTQQEDSAVYLCVSSLNVAGARTDTQYFGPGTRLTVL.

This clonotype was counted between two and nine times. The J gene is TRBJ1-3, the V gene TRBV7-9, with 8 bases lining up with TRBD1. Unmatched junction bases numbered 4, after V lost 5 bases and J lost 4 bases. CDR1 and CDR2 from the germline V gene are SEHNR and FQNEAQ (reference sequence). This CDR3 is 14 amino acids long. The CDR3, as DNA: TGTGCCAGCAGCGACAGGGACAGGGGAAACACCATATATTTT. Its protein product is CASSDRDRGNTIYF.

This clonotype was seen repeatedly, ten times or more. This chain links TRBV11-3 with TRBJ1-1; D is unclear. CDR1 and CDR2 from the germline V gene are SGHNT and YENEEA. The CDR3 has 15 amino acids. V lost 5 bases, J lost 4 bases, and 17 bases lay in between. CDR3 residues: CASSPFGRPLTEAFF. In DNA, the CDR3 is TGTGCCAGCAGCCCCTTTGGCCGGCCTCTCACTGAAGCTTTCTTT.

About this clonotype itself: This sequence may be a read error, since a much larger clone differs from it by one base. This chain uses TRBV28 with TRBJ1-2, with 12 nucleotides matching TRBD1. CDR1 is MDHEN and CDR2 is SYDVKM in the germline V gene. The CDR3 consists of 16 residues. Trimming at V came to 5 bases and at J to 6 bases, leaving 10 bases not matched to a gene. The CDR3 DNA is TGTGCCAGCAGTCCTCCCGGGACAGGGGGCGACCATGGCTACACCTTC. Protein sequence: CASSPPGTGGDHGYTF.

The chain employs TRBV3-1 and TRBJ2-1, with 9 bases lining up with TRBD1. The CDR3 sequence is 16 residues long. Germline CDR1 reads LGHDT; CDR2 reads YNNKEL (reference sequence). The J segment lost 3 bases and the V segment lost 2 bases, leaving 5 bases of the junction unmatched. CDR3 in amino acids: CASSQLDRGGYNEQFF. DNA for the CDR3: TGTGCCAGCAGCCAACTCGACAGGGGGGGCTACAATGAGCAGTTCTTC.

The chain combines TRBV12-5 with TRBJ1-6; D uncertain. V lost 8 bases to trimming and J lost 9 bases, with 11 bases between them. The germline gives CDR1 LGHNT, CDR2 FRNRAP. This CDR3 is built from 12 residues. The CDR3 nucleotides read TGTGCTAGTCGCGGTAATGGTTCACCCCTCCACTTT. Translation gives CASRGNGSPLHF.

This clonotype was picked up many times. The gene calls are TRBV7-8 and TRBJ2-5; tentatively, D is TRBD1 (6 bases). The CDR3 contains 14 residues. Deletions cut 4 bases from V and 4 bases from J, with 13 bases between. From germline, CDR1 is SGHVS and CDR2 FQNEAQ. This CDR3 is CASSSQGRRETQYF. Written as DNA, the CDR3 is TGTGCCAGCAGCTCCCAGGGGCGGCGAGAGACCCAGTACTTC.

This clonotype was seen a handful of times. V gene TRBV25-1 combines with J gene TRBJ1-5, with 7 bases fitting TRBD1. Germline assignment: CDR1 MGHDK and CDR2 SYGVNS. The CDR3 covers 14 residues. The ends lost 6 bases at V and 1 base at J; junction bases unmatched: 3. CDR3 bases: TGTGCCAGCAGCCAGACAGGGAGCAATCAGCCCCAGCATTTT. Protein: CASSQTGSNQPQHF.

With respect to this clonotype: A read error is possible here, since a much larger clone lies one base away. The missing conserved phenylalanine or tryptophan at the end of this CDR3 makes a read error likely. This rearrangement joins TRBV2 to TRBJ2-3; TRBD1 aligns across 7 bases. The CDR3 runs to 15 residues. From germline, CDR1 is SNHLY and CDR2 FYNNEI. With 6 bases clipped from V and 2 bases from J, the junction kept 8 bases outside the gene matches. CDR3 residues: CASRPEQGNTDTQYI. The CDR3 DNA follows: TGTGCCAGCAGGCCGGAACAGGGGAACACAGATACGCAGTATATT.

This clonotype was seen at least ten times. The chain carries TRBV28 and TRBJ1-5, with D hard to call. Trimming removed 3 bases at V and 0 bases at J, with 9 bases between. This CDR3 has 15 amino acids. In germline, CDR1 is MDHEN, CDR2 SYDVKM. CDR3 DNA sequence: TGTGCCAGCAGTTTTAGACTGTATAGCAATCAGCCCCAGCATTTT. As protein: CASSFRLYSNQPQHF.

The gene calls are TRBV9 and TRBJ2-7, with D tentatively TRBD2 (5 bases). Germline V gene lookup returns CDR1 SGDLS and CDR2 YYNGEE. Trimming stripped 0 bases from V and 4 bases from J, with 8 bases between. The CDR3 loop spans 13 amino acids. CDR3 protein: CASSVGGDYEQYF. CDR3 nucleotide sequence: TGTGCCAGCAGCGTAGGGGGAGATTACGAGCAGTACTTC.

The CDR3 protein is CSASPFDYYQNSPLHF. The CDR3 region has the DNA TGCAGTGCTAGCCCATTCGACTATTATCAGAATTCACCCCTCCACTTT. The J gene is TRBJ1-6, the V gene TRBV20-1; D is unresolved. From germline, CDR1 is DFQATT and CDR2 SNEGSKA (reference sequence). The length of the CDR3 is 16 residues. Trimming stripped 3 bases from V and 7 bases from J, with 19 bases between.

This clonotype showed up many times. This chain joins TRBV28 and TRBJ1-1; D is ambiguous. The CDR3 runs to 14 residues. From germline, CDR1 is MDHEN and CDR2 SYDVKM. V lost 4 bases and J 5 bases, leaving 14 bases between the germline ends. CDR3 in DNA: TGTGCCAGCAGTTCATCTCACCAGGTGACTGAAGCTTTCTTT. This sequence encodes CASSSSHQVTEAFF.

This clonotype was seen more than once but under ten times. The chain carries TRBV4-1 and TRBJ2-7; TRBD2 is a possible D gene (5 bases). Germline lookup yields CDR1 MGHRA and CDR2 YSYEKL. The V end lost 3 bases, the J end lost 2 bases, and 14 bases lay between the germline ends. CDR3 length: 15 residues. In DNA, the CDR3 is TGCGCCAGCAGCCAGAGAGGCGGGCCCACCTACGAGCAGTACTTC. It yields the protein CASSQRGGPTYEQYF.

This clonotype was seen at least ten times. V and J are TRBV28 and TRBJ1-6; TRBD1 matches at 8 bases. Germline V gene sequence: CDR1 MDHEN, CDR2 SYDVKM. With V trimmed by 3 bases and J by 7 bases, 5 bases remained unmatched. This CDR3 contains 15 residues. The DNA of the CDR3 is TGTGCCAGCAGTTTGGGGACAGGTTTAAATTCACCCCTCCACTTT. As protein: CASSLGTGLNSPLHF.

This clonotype was found many times. The V call is TRBV11-3, the J call TRBJ2-2; 8 bases map to TRBD2. CDR3 length equals 16 residues. Germline CDR1 and CDR2: SGHNT and YENEEA. After removal of 5 bases from V and 4 bases from J, the junction contained 9 bases not matched to a gene. The CDR3: CASSAPTSVTTGELFF. CDR3 in DNA: TGTGCCAGCAGCGCGCCGACTAGCGTGACCACCGGGGAGCTGTTTTTT.

As DNA, the CDR3 is TGTGCCGGTAGGTATGGGACAGATTGGCACTTTCAGTACTTC. Translated, it gives CAGRYGTDWHFQYF. The chain uses TRBV18 and TRBJ2-4; 7 nucleotides align to TRBD1. This CDR3 comprises 14 residues. J gave up 11 bases and V 11 bases, and 18 bases lay outside the gene matches. The germline CDR1 and CDR2 sequences are KGHSH and LQKENI.

This clonotype has at least ten counts. The CDR3 DNA sequence: TGTGCCACTCTAGCGGGGGAAGGAGATACGCAGTATTTT. It encodes CATLAGEGDTQYF. The V gene is TRBV10-3, the J gene TRBJ2-3; 10 bases align to TRBD2. Trimming at V came to 10 bases and at J to 5 bases, leaving 6 bases not matched to a gene. Germline V gene data show CDR1 as ENHRY and CDR2 as SYGVKD. This CDR3 is 13 amino acids long.

The chain combines TRBV7-3 with TRBJ2-7, with D possibly matching TRBD2 (6 bases). Trimming cost V 2 bases and J 6 bases, with 14 bases left between them. This CDR3 has 14 amino acids. CDR1 and CDR2 from the germline V gene are SGHTA and FQGTGA. This CDR3 reads CASSLELGGSEQYF. CDR3 nucleotide sequence: TGTGCCAGCAGCTTAGAGCTGGGAGGAAGCGAGCAGTACTTC.

This sequence joins TRBV7-2 and TRBJ1-6; D perhaps matches TRBD1 (6 bases). Germline V lookup: CDR1 SGHTA, CDR2 FQGNSA. Trimming removed 5 bases at V and 7 bases at J, with 18 bases between. The CDR3 is 16 amino acids. The CDR3 DNA sequence: TGTGCCAGCAGCCTAGAGGGTTGGGGGGCCAATTCACCCCTCCACTTT. This encodes CASSLEGWGANSPLHF.

The chain carries TRBV7-9 and TRBJ2-2, with TRBD2 matching over 7 bases. The CDR3 is 18 residues long. Germline V gene lookup returns CDR1 SEHNR and CDR2 FQNEAQ (reference sequence). The J segment lost 0 bases and the V segment lost 4 bases, leaving 11 bases of the junction unmatched. The CDR3 sequence: CASSSPLGTTPNTGELFF. The DNA for the CDR3 is TGTGCCAGCAGCTCACCTCTTGGGACTACCCCGAACACCGGGGAGCTGTTTTTT.

This clonotype was detected only a few times. The chain carries TRBV7-9 and TRBJ1-5; no reliable D call. Germline V gene lookup returns CDR1 SEHNR and CDR2 FQNEAQ (reference sequence). The CDR3 totals 16 residues. V dropped 3 bases and J dropped 1 base, with 13 bases sitting between them. CDR3 residues: CASSLFSTKSNQPQHF. The CDR3 DNA reads as TGTGCCAGCAGCTTGTTTTCGACAAAGAGCAATCAGCCCCAGCATTTT.

This clonotype has just a few counts. The chain links TRBV5-1 to TRBJ2-1, with 10 bases aligning to TRBD2. The CDR3 runs to 15 residues. The V and J ends lost 1 base and 4 bases, in that order; junction bases with no gene match: 2. Germline V gene data show CDR1 as SGHRS and CDR2 as YFSETQ. The CDR3 reads CASSLLTSGYNEQFF. The CDR3 DNA follows: TGCGCCAGCAGCTTGCTGACTAGCGGGTACAATGAGCAGTTCTTC.